The 20 T cell receptor beta chains in this list originate from one sample, sequenced in a study of T cell changes during pregnancy in multiple sclerosis (dated by TCRdb to about 2019). Receptor libraries were prepared by the immunoSEQ multiplex PCR assay. TCRdb obtained this table from immuneACCESS and retained in-frame rearrangements with V and J assigned. These tables miss some clones; where compared with another copy, unresolved V genes account for less than half of the shortfall, and the remainder is unexplained. Within this sample are roughly 79,000 clones, with around nine tenths of them counted one time only. The ten most abundant clones make up 0.43% of the sample. Sample: CD4+ T cells from peripheral blood mononuclear cells, taken before pregnancy. These receptor sequences come from a female donor with multiple sclerosis, enrolled in a pregnancy study.

The rearrangement uses TRBV6-5 and TRBJ1-1; the D is unclear. CDR1 and CDR2 (germline): MNHEY, SVGAGI. CDR3 length equals 14 residues. V gave up 2 bases and J gave up 0 bases, with 7 bases separating them. The DNA for the CDR3 is TGTGCCAGCAGTTACAGAGGGTTGAACACTGAAGCTTTCTTT. Translation gives CASSYRGLNTEAFF.

The CDR3 DNA reads as TGTGCCAGCAGGACCACCGGGACAGCCTCCTACGAGCAGTACTTC. Translated: CASRTTGTASYEQYF. The V and J genes are TRBV28 and TRBJ2-7, with 7 bases that match TRBD1. V lost 6 bases to trimming and J lost 0 bases; unmatched junction nucleotides: 8. Germline CDR1 MDHEN, CDR2 SYDVKM. The CDR3 has 15 amino acids. Full variable domain (remainder filled in from reference TRBV28 and TRBJ2-7): DVKVTQSSRYLVKRTGEKVFLECVQDMDHENMFWYRQDPGLGLRLIYFSYDVKMKEKGDIPEGYSVSREKKERFSLILESASTNQTSMYLCASRTTGTASYEQYFGPGTRLTVT.

In its sample, this clone was seen once. This rearrangement joins TRBV19 to TRBJ1-4, with no clear D. This CDR3 has 14 residues. V was shortened by 1 base and J by 7 bases, with 10 bases between the two germline ends. Germline values: CDR1 LNHDA, CDR2 SQIVND (reference sequence). The CDR3 loop is CASSIGHRPEKLFF. Written as DNA, the CDR3 is TGTGCCAGTAGTATAGGGCACAGACCTGAAAAACTGTTTTTT. Based on the CDR3 plus reference TRBV19 and TRBJ1-4, the full variable domain is DGGITQSPKYLFRKEGQNVTLSCEQNLNHDAMYWYRQDPGQGLRLIYYSQIVNDFQKGDIAEGYSVSREKKESFPLTVTSAQKNPTAFYLCASSIGHRPEKLFFGSGTQLSVL.

This rearrangement joins TRBV4-1 to TRBJ2-6; 10 bases map to TRBD1. This CDR3 comprises 18 residues. V lost 9 bases to trimming and J lost 0 bases; unmatched junction nucleotides: 11. CDR1 and CDR2 from the germline V gene are MGHRA and YSYEKL. The CDR3 here is CASSLRGQGSSGANVLTF. The CDR3, as DNA: TGCGCCAGTTCCCTTAGGGGACAGGGGAGCTCTGGGGCCAACGTCCTGACTTTC.

This chain uses TRBV9 with TRBJ1-3, with D possibly matching TRBD1 (5 bases). Germline V gene lookup returns CDR1 SGDLS and CDR2 YYNGEE. V dropped 0 bases and J dropped 0 bases, with 16 bases sitting between them. The CDR3 totals 18 residues. Here the CDR3 reads CASSVGRGVSASGNTIYF. CDR3 coding DNA: TGTGCCAGCAGCGTAGGAAGGGGTGTCAGCGCCTCTGGAAACACCATATATTTT.

The chain has TRBV30 and TRBJ2-1; D unresolved. The CDR3 sequence is 14 residues long. Germline CDR1 is GTSNPN and CDR2 is SVGIG (reference sequence). V shed 8 bases and J shed 7 bases, with 21 bases lying between them. CDR3 sequence: CAAEVSNNVNEQFF. Here the CDR3 DNA reads TGTGCCGCCGAAGTTAGTAATAATGTAAATGAGCAGTTCTTC. Complete variable domain (other parts from reference TRBV30 and TRBJ2-1): SQTIHQWPATLVQPVGSPLSLECTVEGTSNPNLYWYRQAAGRGLQLLFYSVGIGQISSEVPQNLSASRPQDRQFILSSKKLLLSDSGFYLCAAEVSNNVNEQFFGPGTRLTVL.

The chain is built from TRBV7-2 and TRBJ2-5; 10 bases fit TRBD1. The CDR3 covers 16 residues. The junction had 4 bases not matched to a gene; V was cut back by 1 base and J by 2 bases. Germline V gene lookup returns CDR1 SGHTA and CDR2 FQGNSA. The DNA of the CDR3 is TGTGCCAGCAGCTTAGGTAGGACAGGGGGACAAGAGACCCAGTACTTC. It yields the protein CASSLGRTGGQETQYF.

The chain uses TRBV28 and TRBJ2-7; 11 bases map to TRBD1. The CDR3 spans 18 residues. From germline, CDR1 is MDHEN and CDR2 SYDVKM. Unmatched junction bases numbered 10, after V lost 3 bases and J lost 0 bases. The CDR3: CASSFRDRGSRSSYEQYF. The CDR3 coding sequence is TGTGCCAGCAGTTTCCGGGACAGGGGGTCAAGGAGCTCCTACGAGCAGTACTTC.

This chain uses TRBV30 with TRBJ2-7; 12 positions match TRBD2. The length of the CDR3 is 16 residues. Germline CDR1 GTSNPN, CDR2 SVGIG (reference sequence). Trimming removed 1 base from V and 3 bases from J; junction bases left unmatched: 7. The CDR3 region has the DNA TGTGCCTGGAGTGACCACAGGACTAGCGGGGACTACGAGCAGTACTTC. Encoded protein: CAWSDHRTSGDYEQYF.

V and J are TRBV23-1 and TRBJ2-1, with 7 bases aligning to TRBD2. Being an ORF, TRBV23-1 has a function that is uncertain. The CDR3 spans 14 residues. The V gene end was trimmed by 0 bases and the J gene end by 9 bases; junction bases not matched to a gene: 5. The DNA for the CDR3 is TGCGCCAGCAGTCAATCGAGCAGGGAGGGTGAGCAGTTCTTC. Residues: CASSQSSREGEQFF.

V is TRBV9 and J is TRBJ2-1, with D maybe TRBD2 (5 bases). V gave up 2 bases and J gave up 5 bases, with 17 bases separating them. CDR3 size: 16 residues. Germline lookup yields CDR1 SGDLS and CDR2 YYNGEE. The CDR3 nucleotides are TGTGCCAGCAGCGTGGCTAGCTCAATAGACCACAATGAGCAGTTCTTC. Translating it yields CASSVASSIDHNEQFF.

The chain employs TRBV19 and TRBJ1-2; possibly TRBD1 for D (6 bases). CDR3 length equals 14 residues. V lost 3 bases, J lost 5 bases, and 13 bases lay in between. Germline assignment: CDR1 LNHDA and CDR2 SQIVND (reference sequence). The CDR3 nucleotides read TGTGCCAGTAGTATCGTAGGGGGGGATTATGGCTACACCTTC. Its translation: CASSIVGGDYGYTF.

The chain is built from TRBV28 and TRBJ2-5, with 14 bases that match TRBD2. CDR1 and CDR2 from the germline V gene are MDHEN and SYDVKM. This CDR3 region has 18 residues. V lost 2 bases, J lost 5 bases, and 10 bases stayed unmatched. The CDR3, as DNA: TGTGCCAGCAGTTTACGCGGAGGGACTAGCGGGAGACGGGAGACCCAGTACTTC. Its translation: CASSLRGGTSGRRETQYF.

The chain combines TRBV7-9 with TRBJ2-5, with TRBD1 identical over 8 bases. The CDR3 length is 16 residues. The germline gives CDR1 SEHNR, CDR2 FQNEAQ (reference sequence). Unmatched junction bases numbered 11, after V lost 5 bases and J lost 3 bases. The CDR3 spells CASSPLGQGRKETQYF. The CDR3 nucleotides read TGTGCCAGCAGCCCCCTAGGACAGGGTCGAAAAGAGACCCAGTACTTC.

V is TRBV5-5 and J is TRBJ2-1; TRBD2 matches at 9 bases. Germline lookup yields CDR1 SGHKS and CDR2 YYEKEE (reference sequence). With V trimmed by 4 bases and J by 4 bases, 6 bases remained unmatched. The length of the CDR3 is 15 residues. The CDR3 nucleotides are TGTGCCAGCAGCCCGGGACTAGCCGTATACAATGAGCAGTTCTTC. It codes for CASSPGLAVYNEQFF.

This rearrangement joins TRBV16 to TRBJ1-1; D gene uncertain. The CDR3 extends over 16 amino acids. Germline V lookup: CDR1 KGHSY, CDR2 FQNENV. V dropped 4 bases and J dropped 3 bases, with 18 bases sitting between them. The CDR3 reads CASSPRTRRRDTEAFF. The CDR3 region has the DNA TGTGCCAGCAGCCCTCGGACCCGGAGGAGGGACACTGAAGCTTTCTTT.

V usage is TRBV5-5 and J usage is TRBJ2-3, with no clear D. CDR3 size: 13 residues. Germline-derived CDR1 and CDR2 are SGHKS and YYEKEE (reference sequence). V shed 1 base and J shed 0 bases, with 3 bases lying between them. The CDR3 spells CASSLLSTDTQYF. CDR3 coding DNA: TGTGCCAGCAGCTTGCTGAGCACAGATACGCAGTATTTT.

The chain joins TRBV27 to TRBJ1-6; maybe TRBD1 (5 bases). The CDR3 extends over 16 amino acids. Germline CDR1 and CDR2: MNHEY and SMNVEV (reference sequence). V was clipped by 3 bases and J by 10 bases, with 19 bases between them. The CDR3 DNA sequence: TGTGCCAGCAGTTTGGGGCGTTTGGGGCAAGGGTCACCCCTCCACTTT. Amino acid sequence: CASSLGRLGQGSPLHF.

This chain uses TRBV5-4 with TRBJ2-5; 8 positions agree with TRBD1. The J call may not be correct, given that the DNA end is closer to TRBJ2-7. CDR3 length: 15 residues. Germline CDR1 is SGHNT and CDR2 is YYREEE (reference sequence). The CDR3 DNA is TGTGCCAGCAGCTGGGGGACAGGCCGCTCCTACGAGCAGTACTTC. Translating it yields CASSWGTGRSYEQYF.

The chain recombines TRBV6-6 with TRBJ1-5, with 8 bases lining up with TRBD1. This CDR3 comprises 16 residues. In germline, CDR1 is MNHNY, CDR2 SVGAGI (reference sequence). J gave up 5 bases and V 7 bases, and 13 bases lay outside the gene matches. The CDR3 protein is CASNPGGGTGDQPQHF. Here the CDR3 DNA reads TGTGCCAGCAACCCCGGTGGGGGGACAGGAGATCAGCCCCAGCATTTT.